The present TCR beta chain was sequenced within a study of blood T cell repertoires in COVID-19. Looking at the study overall: Samples representing acute and convalescent COVID-19 were sourced from the United States, Italy and Spain. Sources were T cells, B-cell-depleted T cells, or PBMCs; the material itself was cDNA or gDNA.

In the authors' methods: From reference gene primer amplification, estimates of nucleated cell counts were derived. Generated by immunoSEQ multiplex PCR, the TCRdb table keeps only in-frame clones and is missing some. D and trimming come from the DNA, and the V and J calls and clone size come from that table. Among approximately 110,000 clones listed, roughly 71% were seen once. Unmatched junction bases numbered 2, after V lost 1 base and J lost 2 bases. Germline V gene sequence: CDR1 SEHNR, CDR2 FQNEAQ (reference sequence). The CDR3 extends over 15 amino acids. By frequency in the sample, this clone is medium-sized.

The TCR sequence derives from an elderly man with acute or convalescent COVID-19. Sequenced: peripheral blood. This chain connects TRBV7-9 to TRBJ2-7; 10 bases agree with TRBD2. The CDR3 DNA is TGTGCCAGCAGCTTAGAAACTAGCGGGACCTACGAGCAGTACTTC. It codes for CASSLETSGTYEQYF.